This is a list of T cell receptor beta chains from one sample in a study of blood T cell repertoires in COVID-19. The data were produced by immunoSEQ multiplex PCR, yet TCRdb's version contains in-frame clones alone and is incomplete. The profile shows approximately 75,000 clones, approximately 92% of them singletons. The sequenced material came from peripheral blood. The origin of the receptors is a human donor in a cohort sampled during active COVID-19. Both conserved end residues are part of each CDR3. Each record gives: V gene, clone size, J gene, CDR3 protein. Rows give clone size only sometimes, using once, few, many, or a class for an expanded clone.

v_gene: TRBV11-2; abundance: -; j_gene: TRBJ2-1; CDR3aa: CASSSGQAGYNEQFF
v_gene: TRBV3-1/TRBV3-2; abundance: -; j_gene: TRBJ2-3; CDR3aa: CASSQGQGPTDTQYF
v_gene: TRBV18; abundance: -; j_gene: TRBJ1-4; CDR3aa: CASSPLPGQGIGPNEKLFF
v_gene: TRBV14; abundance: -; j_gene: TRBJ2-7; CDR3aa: CASSQEWSRGSYEQYF
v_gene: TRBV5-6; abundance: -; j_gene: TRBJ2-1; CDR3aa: CASSYSYNEQFF
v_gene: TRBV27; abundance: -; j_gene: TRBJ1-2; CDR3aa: CASSATGDYGYTF
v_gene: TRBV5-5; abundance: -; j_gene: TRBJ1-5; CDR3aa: CASSLGQASMQPQHF
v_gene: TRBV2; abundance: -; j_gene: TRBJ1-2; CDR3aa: CASLGGRVGNYGYTF
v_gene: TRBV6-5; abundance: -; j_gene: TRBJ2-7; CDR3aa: CASSFTGGLVSYEQYF
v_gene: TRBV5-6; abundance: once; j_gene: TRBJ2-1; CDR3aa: CASSFRGGGLSSYNEQFF
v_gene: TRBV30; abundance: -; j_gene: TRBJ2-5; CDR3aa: CAWSNGGQETQYF
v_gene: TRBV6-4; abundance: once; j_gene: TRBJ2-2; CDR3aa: CASSEGAASTGELFF
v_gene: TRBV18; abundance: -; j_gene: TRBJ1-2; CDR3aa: CASSPLPPGQGPRGYTF
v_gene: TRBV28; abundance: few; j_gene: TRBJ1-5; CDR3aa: CASSRRGWEPQHF
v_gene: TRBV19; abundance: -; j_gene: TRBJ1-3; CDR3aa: CASNLDTLSGNTIYF
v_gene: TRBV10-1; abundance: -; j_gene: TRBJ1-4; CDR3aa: CASSDGSSNEKLFF
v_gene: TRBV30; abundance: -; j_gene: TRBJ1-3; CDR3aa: CAWSVHIDSTSGNTIYF
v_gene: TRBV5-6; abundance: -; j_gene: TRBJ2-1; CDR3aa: CASSFTGTGINEQFF
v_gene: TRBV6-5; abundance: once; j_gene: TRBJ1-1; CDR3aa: CASPRGGFAEAFF
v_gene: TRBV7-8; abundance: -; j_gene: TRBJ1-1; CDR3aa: CASSLALSEAFF
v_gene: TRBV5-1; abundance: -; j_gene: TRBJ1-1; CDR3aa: CASSLTATREAFF
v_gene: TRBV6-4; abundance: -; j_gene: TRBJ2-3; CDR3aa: CASSDSTSGSDTQYF
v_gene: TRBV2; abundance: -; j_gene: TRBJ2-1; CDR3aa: CASRGSQRGYNEQFF
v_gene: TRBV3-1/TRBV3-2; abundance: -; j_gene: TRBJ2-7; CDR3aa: CASGAGSTSEQYF
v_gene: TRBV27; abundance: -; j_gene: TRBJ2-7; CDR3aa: CASSSRGYEQYF
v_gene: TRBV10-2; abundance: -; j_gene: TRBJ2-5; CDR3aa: CATQLAQETQYF
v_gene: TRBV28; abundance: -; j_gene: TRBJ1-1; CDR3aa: CASTRGQVNTEAFF
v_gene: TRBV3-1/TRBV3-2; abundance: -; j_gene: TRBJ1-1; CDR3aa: CASSHSVGRSGAFF
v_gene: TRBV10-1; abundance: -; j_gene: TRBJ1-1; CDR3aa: CASSPGTGGLNTEAFF
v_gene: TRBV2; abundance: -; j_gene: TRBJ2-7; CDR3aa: CATTRPGQGYEQYF
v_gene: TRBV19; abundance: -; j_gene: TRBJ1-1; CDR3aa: CASRFLGGGSEAFF
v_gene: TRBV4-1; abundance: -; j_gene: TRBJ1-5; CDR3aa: CASGQGISGNQPQHF
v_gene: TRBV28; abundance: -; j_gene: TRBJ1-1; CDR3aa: CASSSQGVTEAFF
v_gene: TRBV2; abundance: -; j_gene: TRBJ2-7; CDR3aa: CASSEGTSYEQYF
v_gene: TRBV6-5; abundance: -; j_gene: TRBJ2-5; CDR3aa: CASSWGQQETQYF
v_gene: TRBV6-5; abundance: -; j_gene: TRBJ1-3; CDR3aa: CASTQTVSGNTIYF
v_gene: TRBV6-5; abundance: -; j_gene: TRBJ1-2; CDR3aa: CASSYPPGQGAYGYTF
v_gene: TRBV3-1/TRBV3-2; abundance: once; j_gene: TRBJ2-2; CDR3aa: CASSLGGTLIGELFF
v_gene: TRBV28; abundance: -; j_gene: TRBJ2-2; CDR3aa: CASSSSGIPGTGELFF
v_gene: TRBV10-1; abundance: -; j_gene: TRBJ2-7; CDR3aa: CASSGSGTSFHEQYF
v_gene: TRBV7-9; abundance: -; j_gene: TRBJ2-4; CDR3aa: CASSLESGSGVQYF
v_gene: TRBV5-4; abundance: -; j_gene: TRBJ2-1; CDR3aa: CASSSGLAGGSEQFF
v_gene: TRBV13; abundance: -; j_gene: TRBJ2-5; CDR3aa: CASSLGDRTFETQYF
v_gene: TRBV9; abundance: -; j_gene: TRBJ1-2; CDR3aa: CASSVYPGNGYTF
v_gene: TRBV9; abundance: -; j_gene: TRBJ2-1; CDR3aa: CASSDKPGHRSNNEQFF
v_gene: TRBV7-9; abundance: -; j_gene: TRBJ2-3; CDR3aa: CASSLVWEASDTQYF
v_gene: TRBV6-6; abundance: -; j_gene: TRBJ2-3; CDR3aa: CASSRTESPSSTDTQYF
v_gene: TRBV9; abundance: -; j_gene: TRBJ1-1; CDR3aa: CASTTGGGLNTEAFF